This TCR beta chain was obtained from a study of cytomegalovirus exposure and HLA in healthy donors. Primers included in the PCR were 60 Vbeta and 13 Jbeta primers. This table comes from immunoSEQ multiplex PCR, and its TCRdb copy is limited to in-frame clones, with some not included. The table includes more than 150,000 clones, around 80% detected once. The CDR3 loop spans 15 amino acids. CDR1 and CDR2 (germline): MNHEY, SMNVEV (reference sequence). V lost 6 bases and J lost 2, with 16 bases in between. The rearrangement joins TRBV27 to TRBJ1-2, with D unresolved. The sequenced sample consisted of PBMCs. This clonotype originated in a man younger than 35 in good health and CMV-seronegative. For the CDR3, the DNA is TGTGCCAGCAGACGTGGCGGACTGGAGAACTATGGCTACACCTTC. Amino acid sequence: CASRRGGLENYGYTF.